Shown below are 12 T cell receptor beta chains from a single sample sequenced in a study of Ad26.COV2.S vaccination and SARS-CoV-2 variants. Repertoires were generated with immunoSEQ multiplex PCR, while TCRdb's copy carries only in-frame clones and drops some. Of about 370,000 clones listed, 70% to 90% are singletons. The treatment was: 15 to 20 received Ad26.COV2.S at low or high dose, single or two shots; about 5 received placebo; per-sample allocation not given. Each sample was drawn 63 days after the first injection (of vaccine or placebo). The input for sequencing was peripheral blood, taken in a trial of Ad26.COV2.S vaccine versus placebo. These receptor sequences come from a person aged 18-60 years who received the Ad26.COV2.S COVID-19 vaccine or a placebo.

This chain joins TRBV7-9 and TRBJ1-1; D is unresolved. The CDR3 consists of 14 residues. The V gene lost 3 bases and the J gene lost 0 bases, with 8 bases spanning the gap. Looked up from germline, CDR1 is SEHNR and CDR2 is FQNEAQ (reference sequence). The CDR3 reads CASSFDTLNTEAFF. CDR3 nucleotides: TGTGCCAGCAGCTTCGACACCTTGAACACTGAAGCTTTCTTT.

The rearrangement uses TRBV3-1 (or the pseudogene TRBV3-2) and TRBJ2-5; possibly TRBD1 for D (6 bases). V dropped 0 bases and J dropped 5 bases, with 16 bases sitting between them. The CDR3 extends over 16 amino acids. The germline CDR1 and CDR2 sequences are LGHDT and YNNKEL (reference sequence). For the CDR3, the DNA is TGTGCCAGCAGCCAAGATCGGAGAGGGGGAACGGAGACCCAGTACTTC. This encodes CASSQDRRGGTETQYF.

This clone was seen once. The genes are TRBV5-1 and TRBJ2-1; D may match TRBD1 or TRBD2 (6 bases each). The V end lost 4 bases, the J end lost 4 bases, and 18 bases lay between the germline ends. From germline, CDR1 is SGHRS and CDR2 YFSETQ. The CDR3 length is 16 residues. In nucleotides, the CDR3 is TGCGCCAGCAGCGCCGGGACACCGGGAGAATACAATGAGCAGTTCTTC. It is translated as CASSAGTPGEYNEQFF.

The chain carries TRBV28 and TRBJ2-1; 7 bases are a match to TRBD2. V gave up 5 bases and J gave up 2 bases; unmatched junction bases: 9. CDR1 is MDHEN, CDR2 SYDVKM, per germline. The CDR3 consists of 16 residues. The CDR3 loop is CASSQEGAGPYNEQFF. In nucleotides, the CDR3 is TGTGCCAGCAGTCAAGAGGGAGCGGGACCCTACAATGAGCAGTTCTTC.

The chain uses TRBV28 and TRBJ1-4; 8 nucleotides match TRBD1. The CDR3 loop spans 15 amino acids. CDR1 is MDHEN, CDR2 SYDVKM, per germline. V lost 7 bases to trimming and J lost 2 bases; unmatched junction nucleotides: 6. The CDR3 DNA follows: TGTGCCAGCATACAGGGGGGTGTGACTAATGAAAAACTGTTTTTT. Protein product: CASIQGGVTNEKLFF.

The chain has TRBV5-1 and TRBJ2-1; 14 nucleotides agree with TRBD2. J was trimmed by 9 bases and V by 5 bases; bases with no gene match: 4. In germline, CDR1 is SGHRS, CDR2 YFSETQ. CDR3 length: 14 residues. CDR3 in DNA: TGCGCCAGCAGGGGACTAGCGGGAGTGGGTGAGCAGTTCTTC. It is translated as CASRGLAGVGEQFF.

V usage is TRBV5-4 and J usage is TRBJ1-3; D call uncertain. V lost 0 bases and J 4 bases, leaving 5 bases between the germline ends. Germline CDR1 is SGHNT and CDR2 is YYREEE (reference sequence). The CDR3 is made up of 13 amino acids. The CDR3 region is CASSLDSGNTIYF. DNA of the CDR3: TGTGCCAGCAGCTTGGATTCAGGAAACACCATATATTTT. The full variable domain, completed using reference TRBV5-4 and TRBJ1-3, is ETGVTQSPTHLIKTRGQQVTLRCSSQSGHNTVSWYQQALGQGPQFIFQYYREEENGRGNFPPRFSGLQFPNYSSELNVNALELDDSALYLCASSLDSGNTIYFGEGSWLTVV.

The gene calls are TRBV5-1 and TRBJ2-2; D remains unclear. The germline CDR1 and CDR2 sequences are SGHRS and YFSETQ. V was clipped by 7 bases and J by 0 bases, with 7 bases between them. This CDR3 region has 13 residues. This chain's CDR3 is CASRTSNTGELFF. The CDR3 nucleotides read TGCGCCAGCCGAACTTCGAACACCGGGGAGCTGTTTTTT.

The J gene is TRBJ2-3, the V gene TRBV24-1; perhaps D is TRBD1 or TRBD2 (5 bases each). The germline V gene encodes CDR1 KGHDR and CDR2 SFDVKD. The V end was cut by 3 bases, the J end by 2 bases, with 14 bases between. The CDR3 loop spans 16 amino acids. CDR3 residues: CATSDPSGPSTDTQYF. The CDR3 nucleotides are TGTGCCACCAGTGATCCCTCGGGGCCCTCCACAGATACGCAGTATTTT.

This sequence joins TRBV30 and TRBJ1-2; 8 bases are a match to TRBD1. Germline-derived CDR1 and CDR2 are GTSNPN and SVGIG (reference sequence). The length of the CDR3 is 15 residues. The trim removed 3 bases at V and 8 bases at J, leaving 14 bases unmatched. This CDR3 reads CAWRTADRGPGGYTF. DNA for the CDR3: TGTGCCTGGAGGACCGCAGACAGGGGCCCTGGCGGCTACACCTTC. The full variable domain, with the rest looked up from reference TRBV30 and TRBJ1-2, is SQTIHQWPATLVQPVGSPLSLECTVEGTSNPNLYWYRQAAGRGLQLLFYSVGIGQISSEVPQNLSASRPQDRQFILSSKKLLLSDSGFYLCAWRTADRGPGGYTFGSGTRLTVV.

This clone occurred once. V usage is TRBV27 and J usage is TRBJ2-4; 8 positions match TRBD2. CDR3 length equals 14 residues. The V gene end was trimmed by 4 bases and the J gene end by 7 bases; junction bases not matched to a gene: 6. CDR1 and CDR2 (germline): MNHEY, SMNVEV (reference sequence). CDR3 sequence reads: CASSSGLAVNIQYF. CDR3 bases: TGTGCCAGCAGTTCTGGACTAGCCGTGAACATTCAGTACTTC.

V usage is TRBV10-3 and J usage is TRBJ2-1; 9 bases match TRBD2. The V and J ends lost 6 bases and 8 bases, in that order; junction bases with no gene match: 8. CDR1 and CDR2 from the germline V gene are ENHRY and SYGVKD. This CDR3 region has 14 residues. The DNA for the CDR3 is TGTGCCATCAGCGGCGGGAGGGCCCGCGATGAGCAGTTCTTC. Its protein is CAISGGRARDEQFF.